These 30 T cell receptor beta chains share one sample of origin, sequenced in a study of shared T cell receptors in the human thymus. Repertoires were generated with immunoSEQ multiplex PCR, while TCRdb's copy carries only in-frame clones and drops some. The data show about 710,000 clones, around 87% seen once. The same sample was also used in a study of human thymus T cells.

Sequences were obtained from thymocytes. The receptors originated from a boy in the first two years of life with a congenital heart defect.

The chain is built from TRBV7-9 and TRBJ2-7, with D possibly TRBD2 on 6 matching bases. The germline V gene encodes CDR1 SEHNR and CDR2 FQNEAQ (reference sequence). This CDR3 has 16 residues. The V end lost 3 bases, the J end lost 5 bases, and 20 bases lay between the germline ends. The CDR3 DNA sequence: TGTGCCAGCAGCTTGATCATGACTAGAGATCGCGACGAGCAGTACTTC. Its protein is CASSLIMTRDRDEQYF.

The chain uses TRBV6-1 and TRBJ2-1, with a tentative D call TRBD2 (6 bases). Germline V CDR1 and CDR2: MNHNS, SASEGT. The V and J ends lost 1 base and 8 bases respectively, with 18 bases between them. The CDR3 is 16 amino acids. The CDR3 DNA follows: TGTGCCAGCAGTGAAGTTTGGCGGGGAATCATCGATGAGCAGTTCTTC. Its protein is CASSEVWRGIIDEQFF.

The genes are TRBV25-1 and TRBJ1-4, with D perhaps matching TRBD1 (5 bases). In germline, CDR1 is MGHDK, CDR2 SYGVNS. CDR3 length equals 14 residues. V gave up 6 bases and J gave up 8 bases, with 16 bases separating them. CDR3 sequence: CASRTSGGGEKLFF. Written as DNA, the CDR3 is TGTGCCAGCAGAACATCGGGGGGTGGGGAAAAACTGTTTTTT.

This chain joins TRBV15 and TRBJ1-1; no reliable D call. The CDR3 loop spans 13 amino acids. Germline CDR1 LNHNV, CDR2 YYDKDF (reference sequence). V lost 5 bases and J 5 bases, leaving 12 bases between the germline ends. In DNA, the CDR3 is TGTGCCACCAGCGGGGAGGTGGGGACTGAAGCTTTCTTT. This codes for CATSGEVGTEAFF.

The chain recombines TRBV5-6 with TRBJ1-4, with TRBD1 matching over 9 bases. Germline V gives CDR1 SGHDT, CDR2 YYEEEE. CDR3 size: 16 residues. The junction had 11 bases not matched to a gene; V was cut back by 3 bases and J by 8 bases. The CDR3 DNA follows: TGTGCCAGCAGCTGCCGAAAAACAGGGGGCGGCGAAAAACTGTTTTTT. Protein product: CASSCRKTGGGEKLFF.

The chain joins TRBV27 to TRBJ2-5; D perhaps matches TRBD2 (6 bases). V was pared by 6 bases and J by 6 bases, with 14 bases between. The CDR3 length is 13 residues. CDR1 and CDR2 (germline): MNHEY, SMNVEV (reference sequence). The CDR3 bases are TGTGCCAGCAGGCTCAGGGCGGGGAAGACCCAGTACTTC. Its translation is CASRLRAGKTQYF.

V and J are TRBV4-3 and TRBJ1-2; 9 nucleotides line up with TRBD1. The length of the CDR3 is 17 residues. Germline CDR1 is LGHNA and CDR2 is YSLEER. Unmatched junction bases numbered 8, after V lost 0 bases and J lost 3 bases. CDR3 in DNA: TGCGCCAGCAGCCAAGATCTCGGGACAGGGCTTCACTATGGCTACACCTTC. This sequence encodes CASSQDLGTGLHYGYTF.

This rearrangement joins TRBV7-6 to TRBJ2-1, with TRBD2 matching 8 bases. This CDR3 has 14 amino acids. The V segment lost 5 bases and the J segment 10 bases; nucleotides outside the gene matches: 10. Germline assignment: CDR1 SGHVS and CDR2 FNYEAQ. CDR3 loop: CASSPSAGGREQFF. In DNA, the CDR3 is TGTGCCAGCAGCCCGTCGGCGGGAGGTAGGGAGCAGTTCTTC.

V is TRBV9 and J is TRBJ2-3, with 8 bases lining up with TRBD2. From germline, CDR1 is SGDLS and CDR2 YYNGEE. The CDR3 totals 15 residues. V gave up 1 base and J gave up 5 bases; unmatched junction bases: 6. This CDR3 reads CASSVSSGSIDTQYF. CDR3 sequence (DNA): TGTGCCAGCAGCGTATCGAGCGGGAGTATAGATACGCAGTATTTT.

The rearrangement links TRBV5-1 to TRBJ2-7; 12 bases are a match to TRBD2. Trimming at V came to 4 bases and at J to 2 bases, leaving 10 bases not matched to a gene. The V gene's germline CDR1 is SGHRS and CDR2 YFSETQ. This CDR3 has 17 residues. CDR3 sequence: CASSRGLAGQKPYEQYF. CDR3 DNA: TGCGCCAGCAGCCGGGGACTAGCGGGCCAGAAACCCTACGAGCAGTACTTC.

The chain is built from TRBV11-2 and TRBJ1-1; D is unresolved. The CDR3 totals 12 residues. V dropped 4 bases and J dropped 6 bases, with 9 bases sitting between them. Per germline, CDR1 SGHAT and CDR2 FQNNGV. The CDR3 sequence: CASSSPVSEAFF. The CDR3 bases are TGTGCCAGCAGCTCCCCGGTGTCTGAAGCTTTCTTT.

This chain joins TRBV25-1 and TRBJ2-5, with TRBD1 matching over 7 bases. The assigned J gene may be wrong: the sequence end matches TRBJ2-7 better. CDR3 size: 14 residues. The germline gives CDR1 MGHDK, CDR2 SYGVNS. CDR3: CASRGQAALYEQYF. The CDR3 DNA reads TGTGCCAGCAGAGGACAGGCGGCCCTCTACGAGCAGTACTTC.

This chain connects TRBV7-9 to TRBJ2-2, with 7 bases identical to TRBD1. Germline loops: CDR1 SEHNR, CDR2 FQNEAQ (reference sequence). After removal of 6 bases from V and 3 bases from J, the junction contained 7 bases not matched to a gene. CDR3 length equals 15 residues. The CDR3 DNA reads TGTGCCAGCAGACGGGACAGAGGGGACACCGGGGAGCTGTTTTTT. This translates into CASRRDRGDTGELFF.

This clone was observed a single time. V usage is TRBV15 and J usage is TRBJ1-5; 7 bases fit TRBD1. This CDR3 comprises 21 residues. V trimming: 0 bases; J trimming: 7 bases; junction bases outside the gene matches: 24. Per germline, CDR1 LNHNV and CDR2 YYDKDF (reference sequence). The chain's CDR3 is CATSRDPGQRQPMPAFQPQHF. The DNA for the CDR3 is TGTGCCACCAGCAGAGACCCGGGACAGAGGCAGCCAATGCCAGCTTTCCAGCCCCAGCATTTT.

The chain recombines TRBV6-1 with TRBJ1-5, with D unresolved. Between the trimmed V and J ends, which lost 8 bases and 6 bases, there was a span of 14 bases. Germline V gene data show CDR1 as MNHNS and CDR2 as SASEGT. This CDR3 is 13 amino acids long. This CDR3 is CASELALGQPQHF. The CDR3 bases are TGTGCCAGCGAACTAGCCCTGGGTCAGCCCCAGCATTTT.

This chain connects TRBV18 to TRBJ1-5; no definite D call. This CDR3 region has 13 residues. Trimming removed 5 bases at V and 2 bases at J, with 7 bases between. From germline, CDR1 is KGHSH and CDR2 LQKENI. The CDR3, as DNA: TGTGCCAGCTCAGAATCGGGCAATCAGCCCCAGCATTTT. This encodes CASSESGNQPQHF.

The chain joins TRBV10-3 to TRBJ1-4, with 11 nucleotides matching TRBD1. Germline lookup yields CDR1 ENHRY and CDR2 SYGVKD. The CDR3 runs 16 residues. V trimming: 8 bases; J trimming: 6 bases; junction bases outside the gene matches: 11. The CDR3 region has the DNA TGTGCCATCCCCCCCGTTGAGGGACAGGGGGATGAAAAACTGTTTTTT. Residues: CAIPPVEGQGDEKLFF.

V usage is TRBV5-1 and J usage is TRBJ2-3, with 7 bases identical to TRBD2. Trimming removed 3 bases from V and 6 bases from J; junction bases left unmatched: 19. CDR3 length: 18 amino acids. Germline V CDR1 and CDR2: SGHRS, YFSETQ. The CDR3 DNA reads TGCGCCAGCAGCTCGGCCCCTAGGGCTAGCGGACCACATGATACGCAGTATTTT. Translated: CASSSAPRASGPHDTQYF.

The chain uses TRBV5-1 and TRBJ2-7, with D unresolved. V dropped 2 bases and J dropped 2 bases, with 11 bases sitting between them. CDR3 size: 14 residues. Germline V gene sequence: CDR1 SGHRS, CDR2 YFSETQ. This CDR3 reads CASSFYNFAYEQYF. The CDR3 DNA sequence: TGCGCCAGCAGCTTTTACAATTTTGCCTACGAGCAGTACTTC.

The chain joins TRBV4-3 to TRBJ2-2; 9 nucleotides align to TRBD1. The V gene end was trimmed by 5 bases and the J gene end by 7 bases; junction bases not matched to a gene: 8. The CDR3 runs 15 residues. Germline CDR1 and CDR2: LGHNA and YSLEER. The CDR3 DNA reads TGCGCCAGCAGCTGGACAGGGGCCCCCATCGGGGAGCTGTTTTTT. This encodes CASSWTGAPIGELFF.

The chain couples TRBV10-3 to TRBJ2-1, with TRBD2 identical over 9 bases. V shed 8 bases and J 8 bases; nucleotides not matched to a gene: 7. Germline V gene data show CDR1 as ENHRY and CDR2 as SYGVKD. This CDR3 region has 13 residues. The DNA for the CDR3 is TGTGCCATCGCGGCTAGCGGGACTTATGAGCAGTTCTTC. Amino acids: CAIAASGTYEQFF.

The CDR3 region is CASSHFGQGDQPQHF. The CDR3, as DNA: TGCGCCAGCAGCCACTTCGGACAGGGGGATCAGCCCCAGCATTTT. The J gene is TRBJ1-5, the V gene TRBV4-1; 10 bases line up with TRBD1. Germline-derived CDR1 and CDR2 are MGHRA and YSYEKL. V lost 3 bases to trimming and J lost 5 bases; unmatched junction nucleotides: 4. The CDR3 loop spans 15 amino acids.

CDR3 bases: TGTGCCAGCAGCGTTCGGGGTCGAGGGATTCAGTACTTC. Its protein is CASSVRGRGIQYF. The chain combines TRBV9 with TRBJ2-4, with D possibly matching TRBD2 (5 bases). The CDR3 runs to 13 residues. With 2 bases removed from V and 10 bases from J, the gap between germline ends came to 13 bases. The germline V gene encodes CDR1 SGDLS and CDR2 YYNGEE.

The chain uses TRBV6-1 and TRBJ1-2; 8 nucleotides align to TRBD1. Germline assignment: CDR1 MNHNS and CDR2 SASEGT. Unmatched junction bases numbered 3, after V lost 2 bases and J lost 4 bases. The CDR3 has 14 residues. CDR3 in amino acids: CASSERQGSYGYTF. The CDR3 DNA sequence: TGTGCCAGCAGTGAACGACAGGGGTCCTATGGCTACACCTTC.

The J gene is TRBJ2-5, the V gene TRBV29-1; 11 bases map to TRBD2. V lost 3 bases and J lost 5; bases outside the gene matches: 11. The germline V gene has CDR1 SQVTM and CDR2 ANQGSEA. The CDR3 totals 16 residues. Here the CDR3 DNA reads TGCAGCGTTGACAGCCCCTTAGCGGGGGGGCCGGAGACCCAGTACTTC. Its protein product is CSVDSPLAGGPETQYF.

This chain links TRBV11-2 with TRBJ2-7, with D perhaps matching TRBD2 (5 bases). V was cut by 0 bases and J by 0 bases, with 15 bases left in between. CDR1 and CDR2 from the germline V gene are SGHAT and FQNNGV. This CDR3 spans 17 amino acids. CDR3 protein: CASSLDLGGPSSYEQYF. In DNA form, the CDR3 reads TGTGCCAGCAGCTTAGATCTCGGCGGGCCCAGCTCCTACGAGCAGTACTTC. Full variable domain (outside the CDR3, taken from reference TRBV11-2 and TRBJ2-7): EAGVAQSPRYKIIEKRQSVAFWCNPISGHATLYWYQQILGQGPKLLIQFQNNGVVDDSQLPKDRFSAERLKGVDSTLKIQPAKLEDSAVYLCASSLDLGGPSSYEQYFGPGTRLTVT.

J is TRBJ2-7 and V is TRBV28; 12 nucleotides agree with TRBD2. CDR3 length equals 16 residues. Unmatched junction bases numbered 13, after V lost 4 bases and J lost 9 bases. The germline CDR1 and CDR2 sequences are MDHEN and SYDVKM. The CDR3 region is CASSYGGLAGAGRQYF. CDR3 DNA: TGTGCCAGCAGTTACGGGGGACTAGCGGGTGCCGGAAGGCAGTACTTC.

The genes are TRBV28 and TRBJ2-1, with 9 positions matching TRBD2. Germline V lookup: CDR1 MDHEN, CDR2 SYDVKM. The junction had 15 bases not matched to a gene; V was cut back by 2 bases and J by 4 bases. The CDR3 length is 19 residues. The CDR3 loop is CASSLERLGDSGGYNEQFF. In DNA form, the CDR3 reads TGTGCCAGCAGTTTAGAAAGACTTGGGGATAGCGGGGGTTACAATGAGCAGTTCTTC.

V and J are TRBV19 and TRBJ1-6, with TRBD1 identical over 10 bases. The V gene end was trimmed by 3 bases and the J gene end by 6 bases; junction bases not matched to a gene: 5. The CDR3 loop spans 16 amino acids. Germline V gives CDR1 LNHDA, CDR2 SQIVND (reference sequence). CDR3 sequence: CASSIGTGVFNSPLHF. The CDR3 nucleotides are TGTGCCAGTAGTATCGGGACAGGGGTGTTTAATTCACCCCTCCACTTT.

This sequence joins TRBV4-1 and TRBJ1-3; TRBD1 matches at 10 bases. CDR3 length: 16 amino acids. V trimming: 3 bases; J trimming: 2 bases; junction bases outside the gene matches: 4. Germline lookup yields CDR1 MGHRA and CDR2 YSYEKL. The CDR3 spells CASSHLGTGAGNTIYF. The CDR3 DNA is TGCGCCAGCAGCCACCTCGGGACAGGGGCTGGAAACACCATATATTTT.